This TCR beta chain comes out of a study of tumor-infiltrating lymphocytes in primary liver carcinoma. Concerning this clonotype: Its antigen is unidentified.

Researchers generated TCR beta cDNA from about 500 ng of total RNA, relying on a constant-region primer. ARM-PCR, slightly modified, supplied the TCR beta libraries through three nested multiplex PCR rounds. The first two PCR rounds used TRBV1-TRBV30 primers with a Cbeta primer, about 9 cycles each. TCRdb re-analysed the multiplex PCR reads in MiXCR, keeping a single row per CDR3 protein. Of roughly 25,000 distinct CDR3 sequences detected, 78% appear once; the ten largest clones hold under 55%. The CDR3 runs 16 residues. Per the germline V gene, CDR1 is SGHNT and CDR2 is YYREEE (reference sequence). Germline trimming cut 3 bases from V and 10 bases from J; bases unmatched to any gene: 15. Scientists recovered RNA and DNA together from roughly 20-30 mg of unsorted bulk tissue. Patients had primary liver carcinoma treated by surgical resection. Study observations and caveats: Top clones occupying all five tumor regions numbered only about 7.5-24%.

This TCR was recovered from a man in his forties or fifties with primary liver carcinoma and hepatitis B virus infection. The sample comprised liver tumor tissue from sampling region 3. This sample's subset: tumor region T3, left-lateral pole. This chain joins TRBV5-4 and TRBJ2-1, with 8 bases aligning to TRBD2. In DNA form, the CDR3 reads TGTGCCAGCAGCTCGGGATTAGCGGGAATCTATAACGAGCAGTTCTTC. It yields the protein CASSSGLAGIYNEQFF.